This T cell receptor beta chain came from a study of T cells in Graves' hyperthyroidism and ophthalmopathy. Each diagnosis drew on symptoms, thyroxine, TRAb, thyroid ultrasound and orbital computed tomography findings. The CDR3 totals 11 residues. V shed 6 bases and J shed 7 bases, with 9 bases lying between them. In this sample, this clonotype turned up many times. The antigen is undetermined. The study, taken as a whole, reports: In validation, the model predicted ophthalmopathy. These predictions came a median roughly six months before onset.

RNA transcripts gave rise to amplified TCR beta CDR3 regions. Initially, a first-round RT-PCR of the TCR CDR3 employed the HTBI primer set. TCRdb re-analysed the multiplex PCR reads in MiXCR, keeping a single row per CDR3 protein. Here the sample spans about 360,000 distinct CDR3 sequences, around 16% being singletons. This chain links TRBV12-3 or TRBV12-4 with TRBJ2-5, with D hard to call. This clonotype was obtained from a woman aged 18-29 years with Graves' hyperthyroidism that later progressed to Graves' ophthalmopathy. The sequencing sample was made of blood. CDR3 sequence (DNA): TGTGCCAGCAGCCCCGCTGGGACCCAGTACTTC. Its protein product is CASSPAGTQYF.